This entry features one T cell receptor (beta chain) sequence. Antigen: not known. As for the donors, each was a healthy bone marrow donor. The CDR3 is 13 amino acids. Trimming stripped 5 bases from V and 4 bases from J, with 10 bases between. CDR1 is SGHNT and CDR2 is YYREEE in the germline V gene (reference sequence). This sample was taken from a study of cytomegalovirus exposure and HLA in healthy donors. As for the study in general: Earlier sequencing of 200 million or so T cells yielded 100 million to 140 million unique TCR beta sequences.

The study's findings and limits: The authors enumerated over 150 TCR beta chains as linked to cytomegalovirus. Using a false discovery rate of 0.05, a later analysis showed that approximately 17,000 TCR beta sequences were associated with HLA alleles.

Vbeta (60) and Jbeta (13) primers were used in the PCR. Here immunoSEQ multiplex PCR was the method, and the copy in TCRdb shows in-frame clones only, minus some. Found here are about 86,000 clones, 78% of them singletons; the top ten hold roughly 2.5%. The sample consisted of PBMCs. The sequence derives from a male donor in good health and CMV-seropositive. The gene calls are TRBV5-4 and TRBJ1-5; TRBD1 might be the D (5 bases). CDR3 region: CASSPGLNQPQHF. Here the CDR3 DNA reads TGTGCCAGCAGTCCAGGGTTGAATCAGCCCCAGCATTTT.